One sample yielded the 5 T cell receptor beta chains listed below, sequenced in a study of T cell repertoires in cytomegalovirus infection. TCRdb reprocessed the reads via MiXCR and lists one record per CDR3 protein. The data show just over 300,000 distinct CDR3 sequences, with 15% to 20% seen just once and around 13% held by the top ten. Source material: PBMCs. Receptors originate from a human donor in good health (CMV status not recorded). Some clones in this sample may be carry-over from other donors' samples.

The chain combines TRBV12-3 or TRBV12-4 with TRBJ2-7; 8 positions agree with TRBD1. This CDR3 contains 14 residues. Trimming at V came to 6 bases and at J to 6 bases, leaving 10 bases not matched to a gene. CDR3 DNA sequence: TGTGCCAGCAGCATGGGACAGGCCGGAGGCGAGCAGTACTTC. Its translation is CASSMGQAGGEQYF.

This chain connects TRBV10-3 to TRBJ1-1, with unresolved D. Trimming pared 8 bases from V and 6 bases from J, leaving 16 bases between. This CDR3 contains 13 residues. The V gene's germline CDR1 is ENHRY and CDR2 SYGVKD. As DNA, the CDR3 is TGTGCCATCCAAGAGAGCCTAACTCCTGAAGCTTTCTTT. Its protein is CAIQESLTPEAFF.

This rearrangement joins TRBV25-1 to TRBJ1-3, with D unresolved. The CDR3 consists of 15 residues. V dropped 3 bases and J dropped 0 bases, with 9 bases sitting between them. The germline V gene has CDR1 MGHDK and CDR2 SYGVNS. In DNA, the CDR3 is TGTGCCAGCAGTGACCCCACGAACTCTGGAAACACCATATATTTT. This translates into CASSDPTNSGNTIYF.

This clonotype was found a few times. The CDR3 DNA reads as TGTGCCAGCAGCTCACAACTAGCGCAGTACCAAGAGACCCAGTACTTC. Protein product: CASSSQLAQYQETQYF. The chain carries TRBV13 and TRBJ2-5; 7 nucleotides agree with TRBD2. Germline loops: CDR1 PRHDT, CDR2 FYEKMQ (reference sequence). The trim removed 4 bases at V and 0 bases at J, leaving 8 bases unmatched. The CDR3 loop spans 16 amino acids.

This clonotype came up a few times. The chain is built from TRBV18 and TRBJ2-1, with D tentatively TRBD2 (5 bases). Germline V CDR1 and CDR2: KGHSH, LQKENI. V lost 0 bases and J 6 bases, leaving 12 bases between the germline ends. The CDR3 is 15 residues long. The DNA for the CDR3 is TGTGCCAGCTCACCACCAACCCCGAGGGTCAATGAGCAGTTCTTC. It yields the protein CASSPPTPRVNEQFF.